Listed here are 9 T cell receptor beta chains from one sample, sequenced in a study of CD8 T cells in Susac syndrome. The authors reverse transcribed 0.5 to 1 ug RNA with random hexamers. One entry per CDR3 protein results from TCRdb running MiXCR on the immunoSEQ multiplex PCR reads. The repertoire holds about 49,000 distinct CDR3 sequences, with under 95% as singletons. The sequenced material came from CD8+ T cells from PBMCs. The origin of the receptors is a human donor in good health.

V is TRBV20-1 and J is TRBJ2-1; D perhaps matches TRBD2 (5 bases). Per germline, CDR1 DFQATT and CDR2 SNEGSKA (reference sequence). Trimming cost V 6 bases and J 3 bases, with 15 bases left between them. This CDR3 spans 14 amino acids. The CDR3: CSAAGGGLYNEQFF. The DNA of the CDR3 is TGCAGTGCCGCTGGAGGTGGGCTCTACAATGAGCAGTTCTTC.

The chain carries TRBV29-1 and TRBJ2-1, with D possibly TRBD2 on 7 matching bases. Trimming removed 0 bases from V and 2 bases from J, with 14 bases in between. The CDR3 runs to 16 residues. Germline V CDR1 and CDR2: SQVTM, ANQGSEA. The CDR3 reads CSVEEGGPGAYNEQFF. In nucleotides, the CDR3 is TGCAGCGTTGAAGAGGGGGGGCCCGGGGCCTACAATGAGCAGTTCTTC.

The chain carries TRBV6-6 and TRBJ1-3, with D uncertain. Per the germline V gene, CDR1 is MNHNY and CDR2 is SVGAGI (reference sequence). V lost 2 bases and J lost 2, with 4 bases in between. CDR3 length: 13 amino acids. DNA of the CDR3: TGTGCCAGCAGTTACGGCACTGGAAACACCATATATTTT. This translates into CASSYGTGNTIYF.

V and J are TRBV20-1 and TRBJ1-2; D ambiguous. This CDR3 is 10 amino acids long. Germline V gene sequence: CDR1 DFQATT, CDR2 SNEGSKA (reference sequence). V was pared by 3 bases and J by 6 bases, with 5 bases between. CDR3 amino acids: CSASGDGYTF. For the CDR3, the DNA is TGCAGTGCTAGCGGGGATGGCTACACCTTC.

The J gene is TRBJ1-3, the V gene TRBV20-1; D remains unclear. The CDR3 spans 14 residues. Germline CDR1 and CDR2: DFQATT and SNEGSKA (reference sequence). The V and J ends lost 3 bases and 0 bases respectively, with 9 bases between them. This chain's CDR3 is CSARTASSGNTIYF. In DNA form, the CDR3 reads TGCAGTGCTAGGACCGCCAGCTCTGGAAACACCATATATTTT.

The V call is TRBV29-1, the J call TRBJ2-1, with 11 nucleotides matching TRBD2. The length of the CDR3 is 14 residues. V trimming: 6 bases; J trimming: 3 bases; junction bases outside the gene matches: 4. Per germline, CDR1 SQVTM and CDR2 ANQGSEA. The CDR3 DNA reads as TGCAGCGTCACTAGCGGGAGAGGCTACAATGAGCAGTTCTTC. Protein: CSVTSGRGYNEQFF.

The chain recombines TRBV29-1 with TRBJ2-1, with D possibly matching TRBD2 (5 bases). CDR3 length: 14 amino acids. The V end lost 6 bases, the J end lost 0 bases, and 12 bases lay between the germline ends. The V gene's germline CDR1 is SQVTM and CDR2 ANQGSEA. CDR3: CSVPGSSSYNEQFF. The CDR3 bases are TGCAGCGTCCCGGGATCGAGCTCCTACAATGAGCAGTTCTTC.

The rearrangement joins TRBV6-5 to TRBJ1-2; no definite D call. CDR1 MNHEY and CDR2 SVGAGI come from the germline V gene. The CDR3 contains 13 residues. Trimming shortened V by 8 bases and J by 3 bases, and 13 bases separated the two germline ends. CDR3 loop: CASATRGYYGYTF. The CDR3 coding sequence is TGTGCCAGCGCAACCCGAGGATACTATGGCTACACCTTC.

The V and J genes are TRBV3-1 and TRBJ2-3, with 8 bases aligning to TRBD1. The CDR3 is made up of 11 amino acids. J gave up 11 bases and V 10 bases, and 8 bases lay outside the gene matches. The V gene's germline CDR1 is LGHDT and CDR2 YNNKEL (reference sequence). The CDR3 loop is CATTGGPEQYF. The CDR3 coding sequence is TGTGCCACCACAGGGGGACCGGAGCAGTATTTT.